Listed below are T cell receptor beta chains from one sample, sequenced in a study of T-cell memory formation after mild COVID-19. MiXCR, run by TCRdb on the 5' RACE reads, gives a single entry per CDR3 protein. The table shows 150,000 to 200,000 distinct CDR3 sequences, with 16% occurring only once. The source material was PBMCs or a T cell subset sorted from them (not recorded which). These receptors came from an adult woman who had mild COVID-19 (a few samples of this study predate the infection). Cell type and time point are not known. The CDR3 runs from the conserved cysteine through the conserved F or W. A D gene is named only where the DNA matches it firmly. Not every row has a clone size; where given, it reads once, few, many or a size class.

size: .
J: TRBJ2-1
D: .
V: TRBV18
CDR3: CASSPQRLRSNNEQFF
DNA: TGTGCCAGCTCACCCCAAAGGTTGAGGTCAAACAATGAGCAGTTCTTC

size: .
J: TRBJ2-5
D: TRBD2
V: TRBV18
CDR3: CASSPRLAEGETQYF
DNA: TGTGCCAGCTCACCACGACTAGCGGAGGGGGAGACCCAGTACTTC

size: .
J: TRBJ2-7
D: .
V: TRBV3-1
CDR3: CASSQDPGQPEQYF
DNA: TGTGCCAGCAGCCAAGACCCGGGACAACCCGAGCAGTACTTC

size: many
J: TRBJ2-1
D: TRBD2
V: TRBV6-4
CDR3: CASSDSGGTNEQFF
DNA: TGTGCCAGCAGTGACAGCGGGGGGACCAATGAGCAGTTCTTC

size: .
J: TRBJ1-1
D: .
V: TRBV5-1
CDR3: CASSFGTAIDTEAFF
DNA: TGCGCCAGCAGCTTTGGAACTGCAATTGACACTGAAGCTTTCTTT

size: .
J: TRBJ2-7
D: TRBD2
V: TRBV3-1
CDR3: CASSHGVTSGRLQDEQYF
DNA: TGTGCCAGCAGCCACGGTGTGACTAGCGGGAGGCTTCAGGACGAGCAGTACTTC

size: many
J: TRBJ2-7
D: .
V: TRBV7-8
CDR3: CASSLGRRSYYEQYF
DNA: TGTGCCAGCAGCTTAGGTCGGCGGTCGTACTACGAGCAGTACTTC

size: .
J: TRBJ1-4
D: TRBD1
V: TRBV6-5
CDR3: CASAGGGSGEKLFF
DNA: TGTGCCAGCGCAGGGGGGGGCTCAGGGGAAAAACTGTTTTTT

size: .
J: TRBJ2-3
D: .
V: TRBV18
CDR3: CASSPTRASTDTQYF
DNA: TGTGCCAGCTCGCCAACGCGGGCTAGCACAGATACGCAGTATTTT

size: .
J: TRBJ2-1
D: .
V: TRBV18
CDR3: CASSPDFLYNEQFF
DNA: TGTGCCAGCTCACCTGACTTCTTGTACAATGAGCAGTTCTTC

size: few
J: TRBJ2-5
D: .
V: TRBV5-1
CDR3: CASSLEGLYETQYF
DNA: TGCGCCAGCAGCTTGGAAGGTCTGTACGAGACCCAGTACTTC

size: few
J: TRBJ2-1
D: .
V: TRBV12-3/TRBV12-4
CDR3: CASSLIGFLSGEQFF
DNA: TGTGCCAGCAGTTTGATCGGTTTCCTATCAGGGGAGCAGTTCTTC

size: .
J: TRBJ2-7
D: .
V: TRBV12-5
CDR3: CASGLAGWYEQYF
DNA: TGTGCTAGTGGTTTGGCGGGGTGGTACGAGCAGTACTTC

size: .
J: TRBJ1-1
D: TRBD1
V: TRBV20-1
CDR3: CSARDLLTGADIEAFF
DNA: TGCAGTGCTAGAGATCTCCTGACAGGGGCCGACATTGAAGCTTTCTTT

size: .
J: TRBJ2-7
D: TRBD2
V: TRBV4-3
CDR3: CASSQTRLAGSYEQYF
DNA: TGCGCCAGCAGCCAGACCCGACTAGCGGGAAGCTACGAGCAGTACTTC

size: .
J: TRBJ1-2
D: TRBD1
V: TRBV3-1
CDR3: CASSQDSGTGSFFGYTF
DNA: TGTGCCAGCAGCCAAGATTCGGGGACAGGGTCATTTTTTGGCTACACCTTC

size: .
J: TRBJ1-2
D: .
V: TRBV3-1
CDR3: CASSLGDSGILYHGYTF
DNA: TGTGCCAGCAGCCTAGGGGATTCCGGAATATTGTACCATGGCTACACCTTC

size: .
J: TRBJ2-1
D: .
V: TRBV2
CDR3: CASSASTIRNNEQFF
DNA: TGTGCCAGCAGCGCGTCTACGATAAGAAACAATGAGCAGTTCTTC

size: .
J: TRBJ2-1
D: TRBD1
V: TRBV27
CDR3: CASKTTGGSEQFF
DNA: TGTGCCAGCAAGACCACAGGGGGGAGTGAGCAGTTCTTC

size: few
J: TRBJ1-1
D: .
V: TRBV12-3/TRBV12-4
CDR3: CASSSAGWPMNTEAFF
DNA: TGTGCCAGCAGTTCGGCGGGGTGGCCGATGAACACTGAAGCTTTCTTT

size: many
J: TRBJ2-1
D: .
V: TRBV7-6
CDR3: CASSLAQLDRKQFF
DNA: TGTGCCAGCAGCTTAGCGCAGTTAGACCGAAAGCAGTTCTTC

size: .
J: TRBJ2-7
D: .
V: TRBV12-3/TRBV12-4
CDR3: CASSLGGLVTYEQYF
DNA: TGTGCCAGCAGTTTAGGAGGCCTCGTTACCTACGAGCAGTACTTC

size: few
J: TRBJ2-1
D: TRBD1
V: TRBV5-1
CDR3: CASSLEGTGGDEQFF
DNA: TGCGCCAGCAGCTTGGAGGGGACAGGGGGCGATGAGCAGTTCTTC

size: few
J: TRBJ1-2
D: .
V: TRBV5-1
CDR3: CASSLGAGRGTNYGYTF
DNA: TGCGCCAGCAGCTTGGGGGCGGGCCGGGGAACCAACTATGGCTACACCTTC

size: few
J: TRBJ2-1
D: .
V: TRBV20-1
CDR3: CSAVDGRGLSSYNEQFF
DNA: TGCAGTGCCGTAGATGGGCGGGGATTGAGCTCCTACAATGAGCAGTTCTTC

size: few
J: TRBJ2-3
D: TRBD1
V: TRBV7-2
CDR3: CASSFSQGAQKNTQYF
DNA: TGTGCCAGCAGCTTCTCTCAGGGGGCCCAGAAAAATACGCAGTATTTT

size: .
J: TRBJ2-1
D: TRBD1
V: TRBV12-3/TRBV12-4
CDR3: CASSDRNRGLQQFF
DNA: TGTGCCAGCAGCGACAGAAACAGGGGGCTGCAGCAGTTCTTC

size: few
J: TRBJ2-5
D: .
V: TRBV25-1
CDR3: CASRDGVFVETQYF
DNA: TGTGCCAGCAGGGACGGAGTTTTCGTGGAGACCCAGTACTTC

size: .
J: TRBJ2-1
D: .
V: TRBV7-2
CDR3: CASSLHSARAGVEQFF
DNA: TGTGCCAGCAGCCTACATTCAGCCAGGGCAGGGGTTGAGCAGTTCTTC

size: few
J: TRBJ1-2
D: TRBD1
V: TRBV7-9
CDR3: CASRAGTGYGYTF
DNA: TGTGCCAGCAGGGCTGGGACAGGCTATGGCTACACCTTC

size: many
J: TRBJ2-5
D: TRBD1
V: TRBV5-1
CDR3: CASSVLPGQIETQYF
DNA: TGCGCCAGCAGCGTCCTCCCGGGACAGATAGAGACCCAGTACTTC

size: few
J: TRBJ2-5
D: TRBD2
V: TRBV20-1
CDR3: CSARVGGETQYF
DNA: TGCAGTGCTAGAGTGGGGGGGGAGACCCAGTACTTC

size: few
J: TRBJ1-2
D: .
V: TRBV20-1
CDR3: CSARDRDTLSGYTF
DNA: TGCAGTGCTAGAGATCGGGACACCCTGAGTGGCTACACCTTC